This TCR beta chain stems from a study of T-cell reconstitution after alpha-beta-depleted transplantation in children (dated by TCRdb to about 2016). Background for the entire study: Using TCR repertoire profiling, the study quantitatively followed how T-cell immune reconstitution unfolded in children after TCRalphabeta/CD19-depleted allogeneic hematopoietic cell transplantation. Beyond this particular receptor, the publication reports: In some patients, the high TCRbeta diversity seen at day 60 was put down to recipient T cells and intrathymic progenitors that had survived conditioning. Hyperexpanded clone frequencies declined over subsequent months; after one year, T-cell counts and TCRbeta diversity were mostly attributed to newly produced T cells. The apparently early alphabetaT-cell count recovery about two months after transplant was reportedly dependent on only several hundred rapidly expanded clones derived from non-depleted graft cells.

The germline V gene (reference sequence) gives CDR1 as DFQATT and CDR2 as SNEGSKA. The CDR3 spans 14 residues, from the cysteine through the phenylalanine. Only the CDR3 part of the read is kept: 42 bases, read in frame from the first base. At the junction V is shortened by 6 bases and J by 4 bases; bases outside the gene matches: 11. As concerns this clonotype: No cognate antigen has been identified for it. No clone much larger than this one lies a single base away; base qualities are absent.

Sample treatment or condition, as interpreted from the label and publication: allogeneic hematopoietic cell transplantation with graft depleted of TCRalphabeta T cells and CD19 B cells. The transplant recipients were children given TCRalphabeta/CD19-depleted allogeneic hematopoietic cell grafts. The protocol used for the library was PCR. Sequenced using an Illumina HiSeq 2500. TCR library preparation used molecular barcoding, with unique molecular identifiers applied to normalize quantification of the TCRbeta repertoire. TCRdb ran its own pipeline on the public reads, namely fastp trimming at Q25 and MiXCR clone calling, and kept in-frame beta chains. Every distinct CDR3 protein forms one entry, paired with its most common genes and DNA. This sample comprises about 400,000 distinct CDR3 sequences, roughly 15% of them detected only once. Clones ranked in the top ten supply 25% to 30% of the sample.

The source of this sequence is a boy under two years old who had a stem cell transplant for Wiskott-Aldrich syndrome, so the T cells may come from the graft donor. This specimen was PBMCs, mostly from graft donor cells, taken 360 days after TCRalphabeta/CD19-depleted stem cell transplant. Recombination connected TRBV20-1 to TRBJ1-1; 7 central nucleotides agree with TRBD1. The CDR3 is CSAPRQGGSTEAFF. The nucleotides are TGCAGTGCCCCAAGACAGGGAGGGAGCACTGAAGCTTTCTTT.